This T cell receptor (beta chain) was sequenced in a study of neoadjuvant anti-PD-1 for oral cavity cancer. Whole-study findings and limits: Higher pretreatment blood Treg/Th17 ratios correlated with higher pretreatment blood and lower post-treatment tumor TCRbeta clonality.

Time point: after neoadjuvant nivolumab, at surgical resection. Concerning this clone: Its antigen remains unidentified.

TCRdb's copy holds only in-frame clones and misses some; the assay was immunoSEQ multiplex PCR. This sample has about 14,000 clones, with 60% to 80% found just once. Trimming cost V 5 bases and J 8 bases; bases outside gene matches: 14. The CDR3 runs 18 residues. Per the germline V gene, CDR1 is SGHVS and CDR2 is FQNEAQ. This receptor was identified in a person aged 35-79 years with oral cavity squamous cell carcinoma. The source was PBMCs, collected after nivolumab (anti-PD-1) treatment. V usage is TRBV7-8 and J usage is TRBJ2-1; 14 nucleotides line up with TRBD2. CDR3 sequence: CASSPPLRLAGGIYEQFF. CDR3 DNA: TGTGCCAGCAGCCCCCCGCTACGACTAGCGGGGGGGATTTATGAGCAGTTCTTC.